This T cell receptor beta chain was captured by sequencing in a study of T cell responses to AZD1222 COVID-19 vaccine. V was pared by 5 bases and J by 8 bases, with 18 bases between. Germline values: CDR1 SGHTA, CDR2 FQGNSA. The CDR3 is 14 residues long. Findings of the study overall: Spike-specific TCR breadth and depth rose after two AZD1222 doses. The donor group comprised mostly white British people and more females; the analysis possibly underestimated clonal diversity. Reports say nearly half of spike-specific TCRs go after unmutated variant regions.

Profiling relied on immunoSEQ multiplex PCR, and the TCRdb table lists in-frame clones only, not all of them. This table has about 140,000 clones, about 90% appearing once. This clone was recorded only once. Antigen unknown. This material consisted of peripheral blood, taken on day 0 of AZD1222 vaccination. The sequence derives from an adult in good health. The chain recombines TRBV7-2 with TRBJ1-2, with no clear D. The CDR3, as DNA: TGTGCCAGCAGCCTAAACGCTATAAGGAGAGGCTACACCTTC. Amino acids: CASSLNAIRRGYTF. The entire variable domain, with the rest obtained from reference TRBV7-2 and TRBJ1-2, is as follows: GAGVSQSPSNKVTEKGKDVELRCDPISGHTALYWYRQSLGQGLEFLIYFQGNSAPDKSGLPSDRFSAERTGGSVSTLTIQRTQQEDSAVYLCASSLNAIRRGYTFGSGTRLTVV.